The 13 T cell receptor beta chains listed next were all sequenced from one sample in a study of OX40 agonist ivuxolimab in advanced cancers. Library preparation used the immunoSEQ multiplex PCR assay. This is the immuneACCESS table as TCRdb keeps it, with only in-frame sequences that have V and J called. A part of the clones is gone; compared with another copy, unresolved V genes explain less than half, and the rest is unexplained. Recorded for this sample are approximately 74,000 clones; 75% to 95% of them occurred a single time. 0.5% to 0.55% of the sample belongs to the ten largest clones. This specimen was CD4+ or CD8+ T cells sorted from blood, taken in a trial of the OX40 agonist ivuxolimab. Receptor source: an adult with an advanced solid tumor such as melanoma, head and neck, liver or kidney cancer.

This sequence joins TRBV27 and TRBJ2-5, with no clear D. CDR3 length: 15 amino acids. In germline, CDR1 is MNHEY, CDR2 SMNVEV (reference sequence). V lost 4 bases to trimming and J lost 0 bases, with 12 bases between them. In DNA form, the CDR3 reads TGTGCCAGCAGTTCGTGGCTATTTCACCAAGAGACCCAGTACTTC. Translated: CASSSWLFHQETQYF.

The chain couples TRBV6-6 to TRBJ2-7, with D possibly being TRBD1 (6 bases). The CDR3 runs 13 residues. Germline V gives CDR1 MNHNY, CDR2 SVGAGI (reference sequence). V lost 5 bases and J lost 1, with 9 bases in between. The CDR3 loop is CASSRGTSYEQYF. CDR3 coding DNA: TGTGCCAGCAGTCGTGGGACATCCTACGAGCAGTACTTC.

The chain is built from TRBV7-8 and TRBJ2-1; 9 bases map to TRBD2. Trimming cost V 5 bases and J 7 bases; bases outside gene matches: 12. Looked up from germline, CDR1 is SGHVS and CDR2 is FQNEAQ. CDR3 length: 16 amino acids. This CDR3 is CASSLLGREGYNEQFF. The DNA for the CDR3 is TGTGCCAGCAGCCTCCTGGGGCGGGAGGGCTATAATGAGCAGTTCTTC. The variable domain in full, with the rest retrieved from reference TRBV7-8 and TRBJ2-1, is GAGVSQSPRYKVAKRGQDVALRCDPISGHVSLFWYQQALGQGPEFLTYFQNEAQLDKSGLPSDRFFAERPEGSVSTLKIQRTQQEDSAVYLCASSLLGREGYNEQFFGPGTRLTVL.

A few counts support this clone. The V call is TRBV5-1, the J call TRBJ2-7; TRBD2 matches at 7 bases. V shed 0 bases, J shed 0 bases, and the junction held 3 bases outside the gene matches. The CDR3 consists of 15 residues. Germline lookup yields CDR1 SGHRS and CDR2 YFSETQ. The CDR3 nucleotides read TGCGCCAGCAGCTTGGCAACTAGCGTCTCCTACGAGCAGTACTTC. Its protein product is CASSLATSVSYEQYF.

In nucleotides, the CDR3 is TGTGCCAGCAGCGGACAGTCGTACTCTGGAAACACCATATATTTT. It is translated as CASSGQSYSGNTIYF. This rearrangement joins TRBV28 to TRBJ1-3; D perhaps matches TRBD1 (6 bases). The CDR3 is made up of 15 amino acids. The germline V gene encodes CDR1 MDHEN and CDR2 SYDVKM. The ends were cut back, 6 bases at V and 0 bases at J, with 12 bases in the middle.

This sequence joins TRBV7-8 and TRBJ2-5, with D perhaps being TRBD1 or TRBD2 (5 bases each). The germline V gene has CDR1 SGHVS and CDR2 FQNEAQ. The CDR3 spans 14 residues. With 5 bases removed from V and 5 bases from J, the gap between germline ends came to 15 bases. DNA for the CDR3: TGTGCCAGCAGCCTAAGGGGCCGGGGTGAGACCCAGTACTTC. Translation: CASSLRGRGETQYF. Combining the CDR3 with reference TRBV7-8 and TRBJ2-5 gives the whole variable domain GAGVSQSPRYKVAKRGQDVALRCDPISGHVSLFWYQQALGQGPEFLTYFQNEAQLDKSGLPSDRFFAERPEGSVSTLKIQRTQQEDSAVYLCASSLRGRGETQYFGPGTRLLVL.

The chain carries TRBV7-2 and TRBJ2-6; TRBD1 or TRBD2 may be the D gene (6 bases each). The V gene's germline CDR1 is SGHTA and CDR2 FQGNSA. With 4 bases removed from V and 3 bases from J, the gap between germline ends came to 10 bases. The CDR3 is 15 residues long. The CDR3: CASSWGALGANVLTF. The CDR3 DNA sequence: TGTGCCAGCAGCTGGGGGGCGCTTGGGGCCAACGTCCTGACTTTC.

This clone has a single count. CDR3 amino acids: CASSQDTGGSYNEQFF. The CDR3, as DNA: TGCGCCAGCAGCCAAGACACAGGGGGATCCTACAATGAGCAGTTCTTC. V is TRBV5-1 and J is TRBJ2-1, with 8 nucleotides matching TRBD1. The length of the CDR3 is 16 residues. The ends lost 4 bases at V and 1 base at J; junction bases unmatched: 7. The germline V gene has CDR1 SGHRS and CDR2 YFSETQ.

V usage is TRBV29-1 and J usage is TRBJ2-7, with 7 bases lining up with TRBD2. The CDR3 covers 12 residues. The junction had 9 bases not matched to a gene; V was cut back by 6 bases and J by 7 bases. The germline CDR1 and CDR2 sequences are SQVTM and ANQGSEA. CDR3 in amino acids: CSVVSGGLEQYF. The CDR3 coding sequence is TGCAGCGTGGTTTCGGGAGGCCTGGAGCAGTACTTC.

V and J are TRBV5-5 and TRBJ1-5; D remains ambiguous. CDR3 length: 15 residues. V lost 0 bases and J lost 0, with 7 bases in between. Germline assignment: CDR1 SGHKS and CDR2 YYEKEE (reference sequence). CDR3 protein: CASSLGPNSNQPQHF. The CDR3 DNA reads TGTGCCAGCAGCTTGGGACCGAATAGCAATCAGCCCCAGCATTTT. The full variable domain, its missing parts supplied by reference TRBV5-5 and TRBJ1-5, is DAGVTQSPTHLIKTRGQQVTLRCSPISGHKSVSWYQQVLGQGPQFIFQYYEKEERGRGNFPDRFSARQFPNYSSELNVNALLLGDSALYLCASSLGPNSNQPQHFGDGTRLSIL.

The CDR3 reads CASSRHTGTTTGELFF. CDR3 in DNA: TGCGCCAGCAGCCGCCACACCGGGACAACGACCGGGGAGCTGTTTTTT. The chain couples TRBV4-3 to TRBJ2-2; TRBD1 might be the D (6 bases). CDR3 length: 16 amino acids. Trimming cost V 4 bases and J 5 bases, with 17 bases left between them. Germline CDR1 is LGHNA and CDR2 is YSLEER.

This clone was counted a single time. The rearrangement links TRBV19 to TRBJ2-7; 8 bases agree with TRBD1. This CDR3 comprises 15 residues. Germline V gene sequence: CDR1 LNHDA, CDR2 SQIVND (reference sequence). J lost 6 bases, V lost 5 bases, and 12 bases had no gene match. Written as DNA, the CDR3 is TGTGCCAGTAGTCCCCGGACAGGGCACTTCGGCGAGCAGTACTTC. The encoded protein is CASSPRTGHFGEQYF.

This chain joins TRBV11-3 and TRBJ2-1; D is unclear. The germline V gene has CDR1 SGHNT and CDR2 YENEEA. The CDR3 contains 14 residues. V was trimmed by 5 bases and J by 5 bases, leaving 13 bases between them. The CDR3 is CASSTGPHHNEQFF. Written as DNA, the CDR3 is TGTGCCAGCAGCACCGGGCCCCACCACAATGAGCAGTTCTTC.